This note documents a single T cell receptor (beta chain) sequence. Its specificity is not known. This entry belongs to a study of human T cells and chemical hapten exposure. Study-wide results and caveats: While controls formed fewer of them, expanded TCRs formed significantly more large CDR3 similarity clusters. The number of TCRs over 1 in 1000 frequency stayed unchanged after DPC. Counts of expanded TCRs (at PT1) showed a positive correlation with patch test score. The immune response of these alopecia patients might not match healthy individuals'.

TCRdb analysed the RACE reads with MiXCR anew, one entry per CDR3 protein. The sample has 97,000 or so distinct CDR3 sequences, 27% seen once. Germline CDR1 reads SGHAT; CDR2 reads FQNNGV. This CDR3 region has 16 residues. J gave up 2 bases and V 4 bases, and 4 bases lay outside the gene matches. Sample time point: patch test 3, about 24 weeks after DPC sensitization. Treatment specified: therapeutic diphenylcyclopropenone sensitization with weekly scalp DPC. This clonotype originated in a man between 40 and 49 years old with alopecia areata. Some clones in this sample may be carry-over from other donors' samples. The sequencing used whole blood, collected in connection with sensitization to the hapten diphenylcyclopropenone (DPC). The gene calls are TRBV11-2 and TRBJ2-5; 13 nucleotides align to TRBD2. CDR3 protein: CASSSWTSGSQETQYF. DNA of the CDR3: TGTGCCAGCAGCTCCTGGACTAGCGGGAGTCAAGAGACCCAGTACTTC.